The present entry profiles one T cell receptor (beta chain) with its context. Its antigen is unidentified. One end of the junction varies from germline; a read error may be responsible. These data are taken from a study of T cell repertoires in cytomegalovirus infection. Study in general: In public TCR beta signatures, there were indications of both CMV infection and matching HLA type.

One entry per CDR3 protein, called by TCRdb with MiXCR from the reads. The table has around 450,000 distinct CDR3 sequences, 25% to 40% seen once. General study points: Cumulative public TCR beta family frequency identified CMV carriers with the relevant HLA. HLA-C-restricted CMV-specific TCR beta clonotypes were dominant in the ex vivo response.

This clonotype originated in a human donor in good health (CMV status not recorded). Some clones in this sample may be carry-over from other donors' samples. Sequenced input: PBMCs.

CDR3 protein: CSVVWLAEPDKQYF. The CDR3 nucleotides are TGCAGCGTTGTATGGCTAGCGGAACCAGATAAGCAGTATTTT. V and J are TRBV29-1 and TRBJ2-3; 7 bases align to TRBD2. CDR3 length equals 14 residues. Germline CDR1 SQVTM, CDR2 ANQGSEA.